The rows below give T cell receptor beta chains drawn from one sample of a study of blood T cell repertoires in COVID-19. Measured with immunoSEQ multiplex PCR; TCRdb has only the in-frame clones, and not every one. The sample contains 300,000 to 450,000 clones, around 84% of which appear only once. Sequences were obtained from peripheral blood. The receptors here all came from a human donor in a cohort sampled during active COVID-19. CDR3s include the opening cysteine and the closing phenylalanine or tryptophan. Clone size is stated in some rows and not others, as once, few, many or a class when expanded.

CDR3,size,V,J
CASSWELADTQYF,-,TRBV5-5,TRBJ2-3
CASSQDREFRYPKNIQYF,-,TRBV4-1,TRBJ2-4
CASSLTGGHQPQHF,-,TRBV6-2/TRBV6-3,TRBJ1-5
CASSVGEGGADPYEQYF,-,TRBV9,TRBJ2-7
CASSLTPGQRQHF,-,TRBV27,TRBJ1-5
CASRPPSRDTEAFF,once,TRBV6-5,TRBJ1-1
CARSLAGTGGRSEAFF,-,TRBV5-3,TRBJ1-1
CASIPSAGEVADTQYF,-,TRBV27,TRBJ2-3
CASSARTGANTGELFF,-,TRBV19,TRBJ2-2
CATSPGQAGGWEQYF,-,TRBV24-1,TRBJ2-7
CASTLPTGAYEKLFF,-,TRBV6-5,TRBJ1-4
CASSLGGRQNYGYTF,-,TRBV28,TRBJ1-2
CATSRGLSGVNGYTF,-,TRBV15,TRBJ1-2
CASSYGGVTDTQYF,once,TRBV28,TRBJ2-3
CASSIQIADNEQFF,-,TRBV19,TRBJ2-1
CASSQIPGLAGHTGELFF,-,TRBV3-1/TRBV3-2,TRBJ2-2
CASSQDVLLSYEQYF,-,TRBV4-1,TRBJ2-7
CATSDDTEKNQPQHF,-,TRBV24-1,TRBJ1-5
CAWSVLGEETQYF,once,TRBV30,TRBJ2-5
CSASRFRDRGFEAKNIQYF,-,TRBV20-1,TRBJ2-4
CAWRLGQGIGGYTF,-,TRBV30,TRBJ1-2
CASSLAGNQPQHF,-,TRBV12-3/TRBV12-4,TRBJ1-5
CASSKGRTGASFNEKLFF,-,TRBV21-1,TRBJ1-4
CASSAPATAYSNQPQHF,-,TRBV6-1,TRBJ1-5
CASGGGIFNEQFF,-,TRBV25-1,TRBJ2-1
CASSQGGAGGYQETQYF,-,TRBV3-1/TRBV3-2,TRBJ2-5
CASSESTFGELFF,many,TRBV10-1,TRBJ2-2
CASSLGQTGPFTDTQYF,once,TRBV7-9,TRBJ2-3
CASSPMTDRLNTEAFF,-,TRBV28,TRBJ1-1
CASSYLDGGAETQYF,-,TRBV6-5,TRBJ2-5
CASSEPTAFYGYTF,-,TRBV11-2,TRBJ1-2
CASSEEFLRSSNQPQHF,-,TRBV6-1,TRBJ1-5
CASSLMTGSSYNSPLHF,once,TRBV7-8,TRBJ1-6
CASSLSAGSSGANVLTF,-,TRBV11-2,TRBJ2-6
CAISEPGLAGGSTDTQYF,-,TRBV10-3,TRBJ2-3
CASSPTRGQGAYEGKNGYTF,once,TRBV27,TRBJ1-2
CASSLMEGSNQPQHF,-,TRBV7-8,TRBJ1-5
CASSRTGTGPNTEAFF,-,TRBV5-1,TRBJ1-1
CSVMTSGKYEQYF,-,TRBV29-1,TRBJ2-7
CASSYSWRAEDTQYF,-,TRBV6-5,TRBJ2-3
CASTRGTGVWGEQFF,-,TRBV6-5,TRBJ2-1
CASSVFSGVSTDTQYF,once,TRBV9,TRBJ2-3
CASSGGTAYSYNEQFF,-,TRBV9,TRBJ2-1
CASSIQLAGDKYF,few,TRBV12-3/TRBV12-4,TRBJ2-7
CASRRTGLTEAFF,-,TRBV2,TRBJ1-1
CASSQVRTAGASLDEQFF,-,TRBV4-1,TRBJ2-1
CASSYRDPSTDTQYF,-,TRBV5-1,TRBJ2-3
CASSVTGGSPLHF,once,TRBV9,TRBJ1-6
CASSLVLGANTEAFF,-,TRBV5-1,TRBJ1-1
CASSYSRHDTQYF,-,TRBV6-5,TRBJ2-3
CASRRTDGYQPQHF,once,TRBV28,TRBJ1-5
CASRPSSSGRNIQYF,-,TRBV28,TRBJ2-4
CAWSVSAPNPSNQPQHF,-,TRBV30,TRBJ1-5
CASRDSRTYEQYF,-,TRBV28,TRBJ2-7
CASSQGATGGETQYF,-,TRBV3-1/TRBV3-2,TRBJ2-5
CASRGNRDRGNQPQHF,-,TRBV19,TRBJ1-5